The 6 T cell receptor beta chains below were found in one sample sequenced in a study of T cells in Graves' hyperthyroidism and ophthalmopathy. The CDR3 regions of TCR beta were amplified from RNA transcripts. TCR CDR3 underwent first-round RT-PCR with the HTBI primer set. A single record per CDR3 protein comes from TCRdb applying MiXCR to the multiplex PCR reads. Of 300,000 to 500,000 distinct CDR3 sequences in the sample, approximately 15% were seen once. The sequenced material came from blood. The receptors originated from a woman in her twenties or thirties with Graves' hyperthyroidism.

This clonotype was observed many times. The V gene is TRBV6-1, the J gene TRBJ2-2, with 7 bases lining up with TRBD2. This CDR3 is 15 amino acids long. The V gene end was trimmed by 8 bases and the J gene end by 2 bases; junction bases not matched to a gene: 8. CDR1 and CDR2 (germline): MNHNS, SASEGT. This chain's CDR3 is CASGGDSGNTGELFF. The CDR3 DNA reads TGTGCCAGCGGGGGGGATAGCGGAAACACCGGGGAGCTGTTTTTT.

In this sample, this clonotype turned up a few times. This chain uses TRBV5-4 with TRBJ1-2, with 7 positions matching TRBD1. With V trimmed by 4 bases and J by 4 bases, 7 bases remained unmatched. Germline assignment: CDR1 SGHNT and CDR2 YYREEE (reference sequence). CDR3 length: 14 residues. Written as DNA, the CDR3 is TGTGCCAGCAGCCCCGGGACAGCGCTCTATGGCTACACCTTC. Translation: CASSPGTALYGYTF. The full variable domain, completed using reference TRBV5-4 and TRBJ1-2, is ETGVTQSPTHLIKTRGQQVTLRCSSQSGHNTVSWYQQALGQGPQFIFQYYREEENGRGNFPPRFSGLQFPNYSSELNVNALELDDSALYLCASSPGTALYGYTFGSGTRLTVV.

This clonotype was picked up many times. The rearrangement links TRBV20-1 to TRBJ2-7; TRBD1 is a possible D gene (6 bases). The CDR3 sequence is 13 residues long. Looked up from germline, CDR1 is DFQATT and CDR2 is SNEGSKA (reference sequence). Trimming took 6 bases from V and 0 from J, leaving 12 bases between them. The CDR3 protein is CSASRDNSYEQYF. Written as DNA, the CDR3 is TGCAGTGCCTCCCGGGACAACTCCTACGAGCAGTACTTC.

A few counts support this clonotype. The V gene is TRBV27, the J gene TRBJ1-1; 9 positions match TRBD1. This CDR3 contains 13 residues. Per germline, CDR1 MNHEY and CDR2 SMNVEV (reference sequence). With 11 bases clipped from V and 8 bases from J, the junction kept 12 bases outside the gene matches. In DNA, the CDR3 is TGTGCCGGCAAAAAACCCGGGACAGGGGAAGCTTTCTTT. Protein sequence: CAGKKPGTGEAFF.

Details on this clonotype: Its ends do not fully match the called genes, so a read error is possible. V and J are TRBV5-1 and TRBJ2-3; 12 positions agree with TRBD2. Germline CDR1 reads SGHRS; CDR2 reads YFSETQ. This CDR3 spans 17 amino acids. The CDR3 reads CANSLVSSGRGTDTQYF. Written as DNA, the CDR3 is TGCGCCAACAGCTTGGTATCTAGCGGGAGGGGAACGGATACGCAGTATTTT.

This clonotype was detected ten times or more. The genes are TRBV11-2 and TRBJ2-1, with TRBD2 matching over 10 bases. Germline CDR1 SGHAT, CDR2 FQNNGV. The junction had 4 bases not matched to a gene; V was cut back by 2 bases and J by 6 bases. This CDR3 spans 15 amino acids. The CDR3 spells CASSLSGRAFNEQFF. CDR3 in DNA: TGTGCCAGCAGCTTAAGCGGGAGGGCATTCAATGAGCAGTTCTTC.